The clone carrying this TCR beta chain was counted a single time. Assay: immunoSEQ multiplex PCR; the TCRdb copy retains only in-frame clones and omits some. The sample consists of more than 50,000 clones, approximately 94% of them appearing once. This record comes from a study of T cell changes during pregnancy in multiple sclerosis. Germline CDR1 MGHRA, CDR2 YSYEKL. V shed 2 bases and J shed 7 bases, with 6 bases lying between them. The CDR3 runs 12 residues. The sequenced sample was CD8+ T cells from peripheral blood mononuclear cells, obtained after pregnancy. The sequence came from a female donor with multiple sclerosis, enrolled in a pregnancy study. This chain uses TRBV4-1 with TRBJ2-1, with D possibly TRBD2 on 5 matching bases. CDR3 residues: CASSQRGNEQFF. The DNA of the CDR3 is TGCGCCAGCAGCCAACGGGGTAATGAGCAGTTCTTC.